This TCR beta chain was found in a study of shared clonotypes between healthy human individuals. Study summary: Researchers assigned three CD4 naive, three CD4 memory, two CD8 naive and one CD8 memory plate to each donor. General study findings and limits: Rarefaction exposed incomplete sorted-subset sequencing despite large depth. Investigators collected only blood, and repertoires in tissues likely differ.

Generated by immunoSEQ multiplex PCR, the TCRdb table keeps only in-frame clones and is missing some. The sample yields millions of clones, around 94% seen once. Germline V lookup: CDR1 KGHSH, CDR2 LQKENI. This CDR3 has 18 residues. The trim removed 4 bases at V and 2 bases at J, leaving 14 bases unmatched. To note about this clone: The antigen is undetermined.

Sequencing was performed on naive CD4+ T cells sorted from blood. Noted subset: CD45RA+ positively selected. This TCR was recovered from a man aged 18 to 30 in good health. V and J are TRBV18 and TRBJ2-7, with TRBD2 matching over 10 bases. The CDR3 DNA reads as TGTGCCAGCTCACTAGGGGCCGACTCCCTAGCGGGGGCCTACGAGCAGTACTTC. Protein: CASSLGADSLAGAYEQYF.